The 12 T cell receptor beta chains given below trace back to one sample, sequenced in a study of cytotoxic CD8 clonotypes in ibrutinib-treated CLL. TCRdb keeps only in-frame clones here, not all; method: immunoSEQ multiplex PCR. The table lists about 160,000 clones, roughly 80% of them singletons. Material: PBMCs, obtained after 12 months of ibrutinib treatment. Receptor source: a human donor with chronic lymphocytic leukemia.

This chain connects TRBV6-1 to TRBJ2-3, with D maybe TRBD2 (5 bases). The CDR3 is 16 residues long. Germline lookup yields CDR1 MNHNS and CDR2 SASEGT. V was clipped by 0 bases and J by 3 bases, with 13 bases between them. In DNA, the CDR3 is TGTGCCAGCAGTGAAGCGCTGGCGGGTGGGACAGATACGCAGTATTTT. This encodes CASSEALAGGTDTQYF.

The genes are TRBV28 and TRBJ2-7, with D possibly called TRBD1 or TRBD2 (5 bases each). V was shortened by 4 bases and J by 4 bases, with 17 bases between the two germline ends. The CDR3 has 15 residues. Germline CDR1 MDHEN, CDR2 SYDVKM. CDR3 sequence: CASSSHTGKGYEQYF. Here the CDR3 DNA reads TGTGCCAGCAGTTCCCACACGGGAAAGGGGTACGAGCAGTACTTC.

The chain links TRBV6-5 to TRBJ2-7, with D uncertain. The CDR3 has 13 residues. Germline CDR1 and CDR2: MNHEY and SVGAGI. The V end was cut by 6 bases, the J end by 2 bases, with 11 bases between. CDR3 loop: CASRPQPTYEQYF. In nucleotides, the CDR3 is TGTGCCAGCAGACCACAGCCGACCTACGAGCAGTACTTC.

The V and J genes are TRBV7-9 and TRBJ1-1; TRBD1 is a possible D gene (6 bases). Germline-derived CDR1 and CDR2 are SEHNR and FQNEAQ (reference sequence). The V end lost 2 bases, the J end lost 1 base, and 11 bases lay between the germline ends. The CDR3 spans 15 residues. The CDR3 DNA sequence: TGTGCCAGCAGCTTACAGGGGACGGCGAACACTGAAGCTTTCTTT. It is translated as CASSLQGTANTEAFF.

The J gene is TRBJ1-2, the V gene TRBV11-2; 9 nucleotides match TRBD1. V shed 5 bases, J shed 7 bases, and the junction held 17 bases outside the gene matches. The germline CDR1 and CDR2 sequences are SGHAT and FQNNGV. The CDR3 covers 17 residues. The chain's CDR3 is CASSRLIHRGQEGGYTF. DNA of the CDR3: TGTGCCAGCAGCCGATTAATACACAGGGGGCAAGAGGGTGGCTACACCTTC.

V gene TRBV19 combines with J gene TRBJ2-7; no definite D call. There are 11 residues in the CDR3. The germline gives CDR1 LNHDA, CDR2 SQIVND (reference sequence). The V end was cut by 9 bases, the J end by 0 bases, with 6 bases between. This CDR3 reads CASSSSYEQYF. As DNA, the CDR3 is TGTGCCAGCTCAAGCTCCTACGAGCAGTACTTC.

This clone was seen just once. This sequence joins TRBV5-1 and TRBJ2-7; TRBD2 is a possible D gene (5 bases). Trimming cost V 2 bases and J 0 bases, with 12 bases left between them. Per the germline V gene, CDR1 is SGHRS and CDR2 is YFSETQ. The CDR3 is made up of 15 amino acids. The CDR3 region has the DNA TGCGCCAGCAGCTTAGAGGGCCCCCGCTCCTACGAGCAGTACTTC. It yields the protein CASSLEGPRSYEQYF.

The rearrangement joins TRBV15 to TRBJ2-1; D is undetermined. V lost 1 base and J 8 bases, leaving 3 bases between the germline ends. The CDR3 runs 11 residues. Germline assignment: CDR1 LNHNV and CDR2 YYDKDF (reference sequence). For the CDR3, the DNA is TGTGCCACCAGCAGAGTCGATGAGCAGTTCTTC. Its translation is CATSRVDEQFF.

The chain is built from TRBV7-3 and TRBJ2-7; D is perhaps TRBD2 (5 bases). The CDR3 has 15 amino acids. Trimming took 5 bases from V and 2 from J, leaving 16 bases between them. Germline CDR1 is SGHTA and CDR2 is FQGTGA. The CDR3 region has the DNA TGTGCCAGCAGCAAGCGAGCGGACGGGGCCTACGAGCAGTACTTC. It specifies CASSKRADGAYEQYF.

The chain couples TRBV5-4 to TRBJ2-7, with D possibly matching TRBD2 (5 bases). CDR3 size: 15 residues. The germline gives CDR1 SGHNT, CDR2 YYREEE (reference sequence). V lost 2 bases and J 2 bases, leaving 14 bases between the germline ends. The CDR3 bases are TGTGCCAGCAGCTTCGGATTCGGACTGACCTACGAGCAGTACTTC. Its protein is CASSFGFGLTYEQYF.

This chain uses TRBV15 with TRBJ1-1; a possible D gene is TRBD1 (5 bases). Germline V gene data show CDR1 as LNHNV and CDR2 as YYDKDF (reference sequence). V was shortened by 4 bases and J by 4 bases, with 16 bases between the two germline ends. The CDR3 runs 15 residues. As DNA, the CDR3 is TGTGCCACCAGCACTAACGAGAACAGGCGCACTGAAGCTTTCTTT. Protein product: CATSTNENRRTEAFF.

V is TRBV6-1 and J is TRBJ2-7; D remains unclear. Germline CDR1 and CDR2: MNHNS and SASEGT. Trimming stripped 3 bases from V and 3 bases from J, with 6 bases between. The CDR3 spans 12 residues. In nucleotides, the CDR3 is TGTGCCAGCAGTGATGGGAACTACGAGCAGTACTTC. The encoded protein is CASSDGNYEQYF.